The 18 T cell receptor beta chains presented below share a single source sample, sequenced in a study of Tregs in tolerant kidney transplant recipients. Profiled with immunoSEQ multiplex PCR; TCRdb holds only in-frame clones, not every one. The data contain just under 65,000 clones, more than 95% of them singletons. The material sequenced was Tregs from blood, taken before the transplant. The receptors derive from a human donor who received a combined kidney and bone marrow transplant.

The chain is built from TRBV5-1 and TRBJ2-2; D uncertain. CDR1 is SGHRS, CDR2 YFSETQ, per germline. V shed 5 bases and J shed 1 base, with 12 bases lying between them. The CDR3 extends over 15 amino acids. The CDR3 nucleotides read TGCGCCAGCAGTTATATGTACGGGAACACCGGGGAGCTGTTTTTT. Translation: CASSYMYGNTGELFF.

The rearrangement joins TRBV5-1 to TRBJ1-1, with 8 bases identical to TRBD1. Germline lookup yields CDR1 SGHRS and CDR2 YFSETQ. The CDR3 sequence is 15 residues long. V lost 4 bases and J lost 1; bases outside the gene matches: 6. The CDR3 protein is CASSLTGAGNTEAFF. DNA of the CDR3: TGCGCCAGCAGCCTGACAGGGGCCGGGAACACTGAAGCTTTCTTT.

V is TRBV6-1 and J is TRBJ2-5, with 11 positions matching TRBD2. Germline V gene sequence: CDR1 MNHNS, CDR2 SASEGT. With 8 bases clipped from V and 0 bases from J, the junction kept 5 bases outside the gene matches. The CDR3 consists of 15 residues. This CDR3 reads CASPQLAGDQETQYF. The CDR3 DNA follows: TGTGCCAGCCCACAACTAGCGGGGGACCAAGAGACCCAGTACTTC.

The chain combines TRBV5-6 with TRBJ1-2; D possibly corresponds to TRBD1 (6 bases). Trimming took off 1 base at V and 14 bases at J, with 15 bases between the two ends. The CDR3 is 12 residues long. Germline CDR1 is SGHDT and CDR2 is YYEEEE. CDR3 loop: CASSLQGRGSTF. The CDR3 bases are TGTGCCAGCAGCTTGCAGGGGCGCGGTTCGACCTTC.

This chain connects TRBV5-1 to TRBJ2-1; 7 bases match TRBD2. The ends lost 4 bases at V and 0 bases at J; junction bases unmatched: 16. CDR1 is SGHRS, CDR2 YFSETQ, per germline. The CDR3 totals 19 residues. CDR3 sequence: CASSTPVREAQSSYNEQFF. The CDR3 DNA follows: TGCGCCAGCAGCACTCCAGTCCGGGAGGCCCAAAGCTCCTACAATGAGCAGTTCTTC.

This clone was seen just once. The CDR3 region is CASSPGQGRYEQFF. CDR3 sequence (DNA): TGTGCCAGCTCACCGGGACAGGGGAGGTATGAGCAGTTCTTC. The chain couples TRBV18 to TRBJ2-1, with 10 bases aligning to TRBD1. The germline V gene encodes CDR1 KGHSH and CDR2 LQKENI. This CDR3 has 14 amino acids. Losses at the gene ends were 3 bases for V and 8 bases for J; bases not matched to a gene: 4.

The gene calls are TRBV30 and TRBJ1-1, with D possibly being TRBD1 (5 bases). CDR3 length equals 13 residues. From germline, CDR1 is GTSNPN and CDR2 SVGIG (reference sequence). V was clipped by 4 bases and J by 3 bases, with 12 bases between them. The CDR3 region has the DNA TGTGCCTGGAATAAAAGGACATACACTGAAGCTTTCTTT. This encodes CAWNKRTYTEAFF.

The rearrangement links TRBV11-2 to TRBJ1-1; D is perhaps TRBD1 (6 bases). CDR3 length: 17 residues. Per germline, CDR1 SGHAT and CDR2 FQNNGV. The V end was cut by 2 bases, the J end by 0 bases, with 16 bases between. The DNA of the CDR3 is TGTGCCAGCAGCTTAAGGGGGGGATCGATACTGAACACTGAAGCTTTCTTT. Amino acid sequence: CASSLRGGSILNTEAFF.

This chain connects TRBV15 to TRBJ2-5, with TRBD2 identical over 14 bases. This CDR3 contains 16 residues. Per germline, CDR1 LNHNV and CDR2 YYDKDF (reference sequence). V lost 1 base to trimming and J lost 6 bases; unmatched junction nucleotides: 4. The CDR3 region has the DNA TGTGCCACCAGCAGAGGAGGACTAGCGGGGGGTCAGACCCAGTACTTC. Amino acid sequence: CATSRGGLAGGQTQYF. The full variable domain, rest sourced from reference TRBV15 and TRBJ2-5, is DAMVIQNPRYQVTQFGKPVTLSCSQTLNHNVMYWYQQKSSQAPKLLFHYYDKDFNNEADTPDNFQSRRPNTSFCFLDIRSPGLGDTAMYLCATSRGGLAGGQTQYFGPGTRLLVL.

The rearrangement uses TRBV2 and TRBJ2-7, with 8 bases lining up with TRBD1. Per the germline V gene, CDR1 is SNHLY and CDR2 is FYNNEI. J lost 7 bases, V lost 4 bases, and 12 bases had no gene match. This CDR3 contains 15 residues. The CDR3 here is CASSGGRGPVGEQYF. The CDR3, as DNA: TGTGCCAGCAGTGGCGGCAGGGGGCCGGTAGGGGAGCAGTACTTC.

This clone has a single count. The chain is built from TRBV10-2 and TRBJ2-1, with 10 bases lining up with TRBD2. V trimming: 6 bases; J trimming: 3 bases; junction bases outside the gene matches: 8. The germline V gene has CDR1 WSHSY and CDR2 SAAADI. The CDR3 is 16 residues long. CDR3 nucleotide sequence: TGCGCCAGCAGGCCAGCGGGGGGGGGACACTACAATGAGCAGTTCTTC. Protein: CASRPAGGGHYNEQFF.

DNA for the CDR3: TGTGCCAGCAGCGTCCTACGGGGAGCGAACAATGAAAAACTGTTTTTT. Its translation is CASSVLRGANNEKLFF. The V call is TRBV7-9, the J call TRBJ1-4; no clear D. This CDR3 has 16 amino acids. The germline gives CDR1 SEHNR, CDR2 FQNEAQ (reference sequence). Deletions cut 5 bases from V and 5 bases from J, with 18 bases between.

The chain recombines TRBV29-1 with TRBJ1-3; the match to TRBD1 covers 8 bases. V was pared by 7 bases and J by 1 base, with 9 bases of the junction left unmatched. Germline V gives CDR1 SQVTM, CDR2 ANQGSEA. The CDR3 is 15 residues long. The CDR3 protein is CSAQGQGASGNTIYF. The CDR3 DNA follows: TGCAGCGCCCAAGGACAGGGAGCTTCTGGAAACACCATATATTTT. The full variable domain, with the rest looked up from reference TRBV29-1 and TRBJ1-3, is SAVISQKPSRDICQRGTSLTIQCQVDSQVTMMFWYRQQPGQSLTLIATANQGSEATYESGFVIDKFPISRPNLTFSTLTVSNMSPEDSSIYLCSAQGQGASGNTIYFGEGSWLTVV.

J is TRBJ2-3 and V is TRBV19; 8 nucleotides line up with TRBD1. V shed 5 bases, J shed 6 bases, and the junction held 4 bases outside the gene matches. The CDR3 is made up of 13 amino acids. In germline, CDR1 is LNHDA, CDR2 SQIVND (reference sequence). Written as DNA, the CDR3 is TGTGCCAGTAGTCCGGGACAGGACGATACGCAGTATTTT. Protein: CASSPGQDDTQYF. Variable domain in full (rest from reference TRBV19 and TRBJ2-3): DGGITQSPKYLFRKEGQNVTLSCEQNLNHDAMYWYRQDPGQGLRLIYYSQIVNDFQKGDIAEGYSVSREKKESFPLTVTSAQKNPTAFYLCASSPGQDDTQYFGPGTRLTVL.

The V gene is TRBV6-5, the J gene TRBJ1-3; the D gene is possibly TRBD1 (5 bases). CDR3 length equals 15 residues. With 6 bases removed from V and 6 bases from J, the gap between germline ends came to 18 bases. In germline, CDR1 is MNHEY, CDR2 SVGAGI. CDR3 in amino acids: CASSRDYFGENTIYF. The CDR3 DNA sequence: TGTGCCAGCAGCAGGGACTACTTTGGGGAAAACACCATATATTTT.

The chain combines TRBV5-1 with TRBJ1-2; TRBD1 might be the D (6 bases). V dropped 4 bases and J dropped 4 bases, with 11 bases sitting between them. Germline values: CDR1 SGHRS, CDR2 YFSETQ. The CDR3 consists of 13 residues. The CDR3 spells CASSRTAPYGYTF. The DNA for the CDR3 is TGCGCCAGCAGCAGGACAGCCCCCTATGGCTACACCTTC. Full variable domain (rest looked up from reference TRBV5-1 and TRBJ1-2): KAGVTQTPRYLIKTRGQQVTLSCSPISGHRSVSWYQQTPGQGLQFLFEYFSETQRNKGNFPGRFSGRQFSNSRSEMNVSTLELGDSALYLCASSRTAPYGYTFGSGTRLTVV.

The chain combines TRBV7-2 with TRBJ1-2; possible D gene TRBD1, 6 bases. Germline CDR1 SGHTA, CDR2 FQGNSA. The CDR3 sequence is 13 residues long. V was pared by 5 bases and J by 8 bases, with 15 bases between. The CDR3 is CASSPDSRGGYTF. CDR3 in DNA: TGTGCCAGCAGCCCGGACAGCCGAGGGGGCTACACCTTC.

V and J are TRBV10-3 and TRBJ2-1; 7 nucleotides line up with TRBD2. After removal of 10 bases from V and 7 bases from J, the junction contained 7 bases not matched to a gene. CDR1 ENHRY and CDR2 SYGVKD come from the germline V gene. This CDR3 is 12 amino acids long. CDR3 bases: TGTGCCAGCGGGAGAGATTGGAATGAGCAGTTCTTC. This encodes CASGRDWNEQFF.